One T cell receptor beta chain is described in this entry. A few counts support this clone. The antigen it recognizes is unknown. No qualities accompany the bases; no much larger clone lies one base away. This entry is derived from a study of cytomegalovirus exposure and HLA in healthy donors (dated by TCRdb to the late 2010s). Background on the whole study: An earlier analysis of roughly 630 of the donors reported 250 to 300 Gb of sequence data and 100 million to 140 million unique TCR beta sequences from 150 million to 200 million T cells. Roughly 300 gigabases of sequencing data and around 88 million unique TCR sequences made up an early release that covered 500 to 700 HLA-typed donors. Among the roughly 390 genotyped donors, 75% to 90% belonged to the genetic ancestry cluster associated with self-reported Caucasian donors. The study was designed to test whether signatures of past pathogen exposure could be identified by cataloging public T cell receptors. The study used immunosequencing to profile the T cell repertoires of 600 to 850 subjects and linked those repertoires to cytomegalovirus serostatus. In addition to the first cohort of 666 subjects, a separate validation cohort of 130 or so different subjects was used. High-throughput TCR immunosequencing, statistical association of individual TCRs with disease status, and machine learning were combined to predict cytomegalovirus infection status. A later analysis re-examined previously published TCR beta repertoires from 500 to 700 donors and added high-resolution HLA genotyping to investigate patterns of TCR occurrence. Rather than using new phenotypic data, the later analysis identified candidate immune exposures from TCR beta sequences and from how often those sequences occurred across donors. An earlier analysis of several hundred of the donors applied high-throughput TCR beta sequencing to assess whether each TCR beta V gene segment acted as functional or pseudogenic. Alongside the repertoire data, information on donor age, sex, ethnicity and CMV serostatus was compiled. Genome-wide SNP genotypes for about 60% of the roughly 700 donors were used in a later genetic analysis, which treated that subset as a discovery cohort. Every discovery cohort repertoire had been produced on one sequencing platform. Both class I and class II loci were covered by HLA typing, at four-digit resolution. The number of typed donors differed by locus: roughly 620-640 for A, B, C, DRB1 and DQB1; some 500 for DQA1; about 600 for DPA1; and around 490 for DPB1. Four to six DR-DQ haplotypes were handled as single units for association and clustering because linkage in the cohort was strong. Among a few hundred genotyped donors of the cohort, an average of about 240,000 unique TCR beta nucleotide sequences were sequenced per donor, around 20% of them non-productive.

The CDR3 numbers 15 residues from cysteine through phenylalanine. Only the CDR3 part of the read is kept: 45 bases, read in frame from the first base. Trimmed from V: 6 bases; trimmed from J: 3 bases; junction bases lacking a gene match: 7. The germline V gene specifies MNHEY as CDR1 and SVGAGI as CDR2. In total, around 600 healthy bone marrow donors made up the cohort. All cohort members were sampled while nominally healthy, although unrecorded immune exposures were likely present. The donor tested CMV seropositive, placing the donor among the 290 or so seropositive members of the cohort. A peripheral blood sample was collected from each donor, and TCR beta sequencing was performed on peripheral blood mononuclear cells. Genomic DNA was extracted from the blood cell samples with the Qiagen DNeasy Blood Extraction Kit. Receptor amplification or capture employed the immunoSEQ multiplex PCR assay. For the multiplex PCR, a mixture combining 60 forward primers for TCR Vbeta segments and 13 reverse primers for TCR Jbeta segments was used. The CDR3 region of rearranged TCR beta genes was amplified from genomic DNA by a multiplex PCR assay. The Illumina HiSeq System was used to sequence the amplified TCR beta libraries as 87-base-pair reads. On the authors' methods: A later analysis counted around 72 million unique TCR beta chains across the 666 repertoires, and roughly 9.9 million of these chains were shared by at least two donors. Raw reads were error-corrected and collapsed into unique sequences with a nearest-neighbor algorithm that merged closely related sequences to remove PCR and sequencing errors. To assign V, D and J gene segments, CDR3 sequences were aligned to IMGT reference sequences. Each retained sequence needed at least a six-nucleotide match to both a V gene segment and a J gene segment. Rearrangements were classified as productive when the CDR3 lacked stop codons and remained in frame with V and J, and all other rearrangements were classified as non-productive. CDR3 was defined according to IMGT convention as the region running from the second conserved V-encoded cysteine to the conserved J-encoded phenylalanine. The earlier analysis of more than 450 of the donors excluded sequences that lacked an unambiguous match to a single V gene segment. In an earlier analysis of some 590 of the donors, a V segment was called functional when productive rearrangements were above 56.7%, and segregating when the standard deviation between donors exceeded 5%. A statistical classification framework was built to diagnose cytomegalovirus status from the catalog of TCR beta chain sequences. A later analysis assigned V and J genes by comparing TCR nucleotide sequences with IMGT/GENE-DB human TR gene sequences. In a later analysis, CDR3 sequences and most-parsimonious VDJ recombination scenarios were assigned using the TCRdist pipeline. In a later analysis, every TCR beta chain was defined by the combination of its CDR3 amino acid sequence and its V-gene family, and reads without a unique V-gene family were dropped. In a later analysis, fewer than 600 highly shared, low-generation-probability nucleotide sequences were removed to address suspected cross-contamination and a sequencing artifact. A later analysis calculated a clonal expansion index for each public chain from normalized within-repertoire ranks of inferred template counts. In a later analysis, generation probabilities were computed with a VDJ recombination model fitted to out-of-frame rearrangements, and the resulting probabilities were checked against IGoR. Hypergeometric tests were used in a later analysis to score TCR-TCR, TCR-HLA and TCR-CMV co-occurrence, with a repertoire-size bias correction applied to the TCR pairs. A later analysis estimated false discovery rates by permuting HLA or CMV assignments 20 times. A later analysis grouped co-occurring TCRs with DBSCAN, adding TCRdist sequence similarity when clustering within HLA-allele-positive subsets. Repertoires with fewer than 30,000 or more than 120,000 public chains, plus five repertoires with anomalous nucleotide sharing, were excluded from co-occurrence clustering. TCRdb re-hosts the immuneACCESS table, in-frame sequences only. Its copies lack some clones; in the studies checked, an unresolved V gene accounts for under half of them, and the cause for the rest is not known. Clone size and V and J calls were adopted from that table, with D and trimming inferred from the DNA. The sample contains about 120,000 clones, around 77% of them found a single time. The ten largest make up 4.5% to 6% of the sample.

Here is what the overall study found, with its caveats: The sequencing pipeline was judged likely to have produced a cluster of highly shared sequence variants as a technical artifact. An association between a missense DCLRE1C variant and V-gene and J-gene trimming of TCR beta chains was found in a later genetic analysis and replicated in an independent cohort. In both the original and validation cohorts, the classifier was reported to diagnose cytomegalovirus status with high specificity and sensitivity. A later analysis found that TCR association rates varied across HLA loci, with DRB1 alleles showing the most associated TCRs and HLA-C alleles the fewest. When HLA alleles, especially DR and DQ, strongly co-occurred, attributing TCR associations to individual alleles was difficult. Immune exposure information for the cohort was limited to CMV serostatus. A later analysis reported that several top co-occurrence clusters appeared linked to parvovirus B19, influenza, CMV and Epstein-Barr virus. The study gave a list of under 200 TCR beta chains associated with cytomegalovirus. A few of the identified cytomegalovirus-associated TCR beta chains were confirmed in vitro to be specific for cytomegalovirus antigens. While some public TCRs were present in many individuals, most TCR sequences turned up only very rarely across donors. A later analysis found that HLA-associated TCR beta chains were more clonally expanded and had lower generation probabilities than equally common non-associated chains. An earlier analysis of around 500 of the donors showed that most TCR beta V segments appeared in productive rearrangements either about 90% or about 30% of the time, which broadly matched IMGT annotations. Correlated functional status among segregating V segments might reflect linkage disequilibrium, but an unknown experimental factor could not be ruled out. Specific HLA alleles were associated with 15,000 to 20,000 TCR beta sequences at a false discovery rate of 0.05 in a later analysis. In this cohort, only TCR beta chains were sequenced, and detectable features were limited by the absence of alpha or paired-chain data. A further reported finding was that TCR beta sequences accurately predicted the HLA-A and HLA-B alleles for most subjects in the first cohort. Because counts were too low, seventeen rarely observed V segments, including chromosome 9 orphons, were left out of the earlier analysis of about 620 of the donors. Most CMV-associated TCR beta chains appeared to be HLA-restricted in a later analysis, and the HLA associations seemed to be driven largely by CMV exposure. Because HLA typing was missing for some donors at each locus, association tests included only the typed subset. According to a later genetic analysis, donors in an Asian-associated ancestry cluster had fewer N-insertions in productive TCRs than the approximately 710-donor mean. Roughly uniform sequencing depth across donors was assumed in presence/absence analyses, although this assumption may not hold. Some IMGT-functional V segments, including TRBV6-2 and TRBV6-3, could not be told apart with the 87-base-pair reads, so those segments were excluded. The authors suggested that the approach could potentially be extended to other disease states and immunological phenotypes.

Rearrangement joined TRBV6-5 to TRBJ1-3; a stretch of 8 junction bases matches TRBD1. What was sequenced was PBMCs. The sequence was obtained from a man aged 18 to 30 in good health and CMV-seropositive. The sequenced DNA is TGTGCCAGCAGGAATACAGGGGGTGGTGGAAACACCATATATTTT. Protein translation: CASRNTGGGGNTIYF.